This T cell receptor (beta chain) was recorded in a study of cytomegalovirus exposure and HLA in healthy donors. Study-level information: Tens of millions of unique TCRs from HLA-typed donors were held in an early release of data. Study results and limitations: The authors enumerated over 150 TCR beta chains as linked to cytomegalovirus.

With 5 bases removed from V and 6 bases from J, the gap between germline ends came to 17 bases. The CDR3 totals 16 residues. Per the germline V gene, CDR1 is SEHNR and CDR2 is FQNEAQ (reference sequence). With respect to this clone: The target antigen is unknown.

Both 60 Vbeta primers and 13 Jbeta primers went into the PCR. Generated by immunoSEQ multiplex PCR, the TCRdb table keeps only in-frame clones and is missing some. In the table there are 75,000 to 80,000 clones, around three quarters of which are singletons. The rearrangement links TRBV7-9 to TRBJ1-6, with D hard to call. The clonotype comes from a male donor in good health and CMV-seropositive. The specimen was PBMCs. CDR3 sequence (DNA): TGTGCCAGCAGCCCCACGTCGGGGTTCGGTAATTCACCCCTCCACTTT. This encodes CASSPTSGFGNSPLHF.